What follows describes a single TCR beta chain. The sample originates from a study of blood T cell repertoires in COVID-19. About the study: From T cells, B-cell-depleted T cells, or PBMCs came the material, which was cDNA or gDNA.

Germline V gives CDR1 SGHDN, CDR2 FVKESK. The CDR3 has 13 amino acids. The trim removed 6 bases at V and 5 bases at J, leaving 3 bases unmatched. Authors' methods: Amplification of reference gene primers provided the estimated nucleated cell counts. The repertoire was sequenced with immunoSEQ multiplex PCR; TCRdb's copy has only in-frame clones and lacks some. That table is the source of V, J and clone size, and D and trimming were worked out from the DNA. This sample yields 140,000 or so clones, of which roughly 85% are seen a single time; around 3.2% belongs to the top ten. The source material was peripheral blood. This TCR came from a man aged 50 to 60 with acute or convalescent COVID-19. The V and J genes are TRBV14 and TRBJ1-5; 8 nucleotides match TRBD1. CDR3 residues: CASSPGGYQPQHF. CDR3 DNA sequence: TGTGCCAGCAGTCCAGGGGGCTATCAGCCCCAGCATTTT.